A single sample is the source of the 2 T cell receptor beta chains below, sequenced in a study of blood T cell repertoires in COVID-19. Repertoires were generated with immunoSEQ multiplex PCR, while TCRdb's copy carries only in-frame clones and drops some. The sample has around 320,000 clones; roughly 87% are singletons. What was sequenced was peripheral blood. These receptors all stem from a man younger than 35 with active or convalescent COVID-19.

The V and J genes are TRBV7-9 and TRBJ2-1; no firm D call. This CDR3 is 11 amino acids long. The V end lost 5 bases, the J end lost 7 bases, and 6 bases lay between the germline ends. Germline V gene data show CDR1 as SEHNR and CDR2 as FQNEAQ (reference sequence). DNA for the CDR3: TGTGCCAGCAGCCCCGAGAATGAGCAGTTCTTC. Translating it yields CASSPENEQFF.

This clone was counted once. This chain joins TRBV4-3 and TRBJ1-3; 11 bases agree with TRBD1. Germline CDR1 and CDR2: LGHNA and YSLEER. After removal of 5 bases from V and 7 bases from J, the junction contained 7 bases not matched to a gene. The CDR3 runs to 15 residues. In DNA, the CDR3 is TGCGCCAGCAGCGCGCACCGGGACAGGGGGAACACCATATATTTT. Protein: CASSAHRDRGNTIYF.